Listed below are T cell receptor beta chains from one sample, sequenced in a study of T cell responses to AZD1222 COVID-19 vaccine. The protocol was immunoSEQ multiplex PCR, while the TCRdb copy is restricted to in-frame clones and leaves out a portion. This sample has about 180,000 clones, with around 90% found just once. The sequenced sample was peripheral blood, obtained on day 0 of AZD1222 vaccination. These receptors were collected from an adult in good health. Each CDR3 is given with its conserved first and last residue. The D gene is left open where the match is weak. The listing skips clone size in some rows; elsewhere it reads once, few, many or a size class.

V	D	size	J	DNA	CDR3
TRBV5-1	TRBD2	NA	TRBJ2-6	TGCGCCAGCAGCCCACAGAGACTAGCGGGGTCTGGGGCCAACGTCCTGACTTTC	CASSPQRLAGSGANVLTF
TRBV4-3	TRBD1	few	TRBJ1-2	TGCGCCAGCAGCCCAGGACAGGGGACTAACTATGGCTACACCTTC	CASSPGQGTNYGYTF
TRBV19	TRBD1	few	TRBJ1-2	TGTGCCAGTAGTCCGGACAGGGGTGGCTACACCTTC	CASSPDRGGYTF
TRBV25-1	TRBD1	NA	TRBJ2-3	TGTGCCAGCTCACCGGAGGGGACAGGGCTCGCAGATACGCAGTATTTT	CASSPEGTGLADTQYF
TRBV12-5	NA	NA	TRBJ2-7	TGTGCTAGTGGTCCAGGGTGGAACGAGCAGTACTTC	CASGPGWNEQYF
TRBV3-1/TRBV3-2	NA	NA	TRBJ2-2	TGTGCCAGCAGACCTCTCGGGGGCACCGGGGAGCTGTTTTTT	CASRPLGGTGELFF
TRBV9	TRBD1	NA	TRBJ1-2	TGTGCCAGCAGCGTAGAGGCAGGGGGAGGCTATGGCTACACCTTC	CASSVEAGGGYGYTF
TRBV11-3	TRBD2	NA	TRBJ2-1	TGTGCCAGCAGCTCGTCGGGAGGATTATTGAAAGAGCAGTTCTTC	CASSSSGGLLKEQFF
TRBV24-1	NA	NA	TRBJ2-1	TGTGCCACCAGTGATTCAGGGAATGAGCAGTTCTTC	CATSDSGNEQFF
TRBV11-3	NA	NA	TRBJ2-3	TGTGCCAGCAGCTTAAACAGGGTAACAGATACGCAGTATTTT	CASSLNRVTDTQYF
TRBV28	NA	NA	TRBJ1-3	TGTGCCAGCAGTTTCTGGGGATCTGGAAACACCATATATTTT	CASSFWGSGNTIYF
TRBV21-1	NA	NA	TRBJ1-5	TGTGCCAGCAGCAAAGTTGGGCGTGAGCAGGGTTCACAGCCCCAGCATTTT	CASSKVGREQGSQPQHF
TRBV27	TRBD1	NA	TRBJ1-2	TGTGCCAGCAGGGACAGGGGGTACTTAGGCTACACCTTC	CASRDRGYLGYTF
TRBV9	TRBD1	NA	TRBJ1-2	TGTGCCAGCAGCAGACCGGACAGGGGGCTGGATGGCTACACCTTC	CASSRPDRGLDGYTF
TRBV29-1	NA	many	TRBJ1-1	TGCAGCGTTGAAACCGGCCTGAACACTGAAGCTTTCTTT	CSVETGLNTEAFF
TRBV6-5	NA	NA	TRBJ1-6	TGTGCCAGCAGCCTGACTGGGAATTCACCCCTCCACTTT	CASSLTGNSPLHF
TRBV4-2	TRBD1	NA	TRBJ2-3	TGTGCCAGCAGCCAAGGACAGGGGCCAGATACGCAGTATTTT	CASSQGQGPDTQYF
TRBV19	NA	NA	TRBJ1-1	TGTGCCAGTAGTATGGGAAGGGTCACTGAAGCTTTCTTT	CASSMGRVTEAFF
TRBV4-3	TRBD1	NA	TRBJ1-2	TGCGCCAGCAGCCAAGCAAAAACTACAGGGGTTACTGGCTACACCTTC	CASSQAKTTGVTGYTF
TRBV19	TRBD2	NA	TRBJ2-7	TGTGCCAGTAGTATCGGGCCCGGGGGGGCAACTTACGAGCAGTACTTC	CASSIGPGGATYEQYF
TRBV5-1	NA	NA	TRBJ1-2	TGCGCCAGCAGCTTACAGGGTGATGGCTACACCTTC	CASSLQGDGYTF
TRBV30	NA	NA	TRBJ2-1	TGTGCCTGGAGTGTAAGGGGTGAGCAGTTCTTC	CAWSVRGEQFF
TRBV6-5	TRBD1	NA	TRBJ1-5	TGTGCCAGCAGCTGGGGACAGGGGGGGAGTCAGCCCCAGCATTTT	CASSWGQGGSQPQHF
TRBV2	NA	NA	TRBJ1-2	TGTGCCAGCAGCGCGGCCGCAGGGCGAACCTATGGCTACACCTTC	CASSAAAGRTYGYTF
TRBV5-1	TRBD2	NA	TRBJ2-3	TGCGCCAGCAGAGGGCTAGCGGGAGCTCCAGATACGCAGTATTTT	CASRGLAGAPDTQYF
TRBV18	NA	NA	TRBJ1-2	TGTGCCAGCTCCCCAGGACAGCCTTATCCGAGCGGCTACACCTTC	CASSPGQPYPSGYTF
TRBV7-8	NA	NA	TRBJ1-3	TGTGCCAGCAGCTTAGCGTCCTCTGGAAACACCATATATTTT	CASSLASSGNTIYF
TRBV19	NA	NA	TRBJ1-6	TGTGCCACCTCCGACAGCCCTAATTCACCCCTCCACTTT	CATSDSPNSPLHF
TRBV28	TRBD1	few	TRBJ1-2	TGTGCCAGCAGTTTACCCTTTCAGGGGGGAAACTATGGCTACACCTTC	CASSLPFQGGNYGYTF
TRBV5-3	NA	NA	TRBJ1-2	TGTGCCAGGTCGGCGGGGCAGGGAGGCTATGGCTACACCTTC	CARSAGQGGYGYTF
TRBV10-1	NA	NA	TRBJ1-3	TGCGCCAGCAGTGAGTCCTCGGGGGCTACTGGAAACACCATATATTTT	CASSESSGATGNTIYF
TRBV5-6	TRBD1	NA	TRBJ1-5	TGTGCCAGCACCAAAATGGACAGGGCCTTTCAGCCCCAGCATTTT	CASTKMDRAFQPQHF
TRBV5-1	TRBD1	NA	TRBJ1-1	TGCGCCAGCAGGCTGACAGGGGGAGTGAACACTGAAGCTTTCTTT	CASRLTGGVNTEAFF
TRBV12-3/TRBV12-4	NA	NA	TRBJ2-7	TGTGCCAGCACCCGAGCACTCTACGAGCAGTACTTC	CASTRALYEQYF
TRBV6-4	TRBD2	NA	TRBJ2-2	TGTGCCAGCAGTCCCCCCAGCGGGGGAGTCACCGGGGAGCTGTTTTTT	CASSPPSGGVTGELFF
TRBV24-1	TRBD1	NA	TRBJ2-7	TGTGCCACCAGTGCCACAGGGGGGTCCTACGAGCAGTACTTC	CATSATGGSYEQYF
TRBV19	NA	NA	TRBJ2-5	TGTGCCAGTAGTATCAAGGGGGGCATCCAAGAGACCCAGTACTTC	CASSIKGGIQETQYF
TRBV27	TRBD1	NA	TRBJ2-5	TGTGCCAGCAGTCCACAGGGGGATCGGGAGACCCAGTACTTC	CASSPQGDRETQYF
TRBV18	TRBD1	NA	TRBJ2-2	TGTGCCAGCTCACCTTCCAGGGGGCTGGCCACCGGGGAGCTGTTTTTT	CASSPSRGLATGELFF
TRBV7-6	TRBD1	once	TRBJ1-4	TGTGCCAGCAGCTTAAACCCCAGGGTGACAGGGGATGAAAAACTGTTTTTT	CASSLNPRVTGDEKLFF
TRBV5-4	NA	NA	TRBJ2-2	TGTGCCAGCAGCCCCGCGGGGCCCGGAGCGGGCGGGGAGCTGTTTTTT	CASSPAGPGAGGELFF
TRBV28	NA	NA	TRBJ1-2	TGTGCCAGCAGTTCGACAGGATTGAACTATGGCTACACCTTC	CASSSTGLNYGYTF
TRBV18	NA	NA	TRBJ1-1	TGTGCCAGCTCAGTCCGACGAGAGCCTACTGAAGCTTTCTTT	CASSVRREPTEAFF
TRBV19	NA	NA	TRBJ2-1	TGTGCCAGTAGTATCAGGACAGCTTACAATGAGCAGTTCTTC	CASSIRTAYNEQFF
TRBV5-1	NA	NA	TRBJ2-3	TGCGCCAGCAGCAAACTACTAGGGGCAAACACAGATACGCAGTATTTT	CASSKLLGANTDTQYF